A selection of T cell receptor beta chains follows, all from one sample in a study of regulatory T cells in long-lasting Graves disease. TCRdb ran MiXCR on the multiplex PCR reads and lists one entry per CDR3 protein. The sample has 600,000 to 850,000 distinct CDR3 sequences, 30% seen once. The sequencing used peripheral blood mononuclear cells (PBMCs), collected when the disease was refractory, from a patient treated with antithyroid drugs. The origin of the receptors is a female donor with Graves disease. Each CDR3 is given with its conserved first and last residue. D genes are given only for firm matches. For some rows the clone size is stated as once, few or many, or as a class when expanded; others skip it.

>TRBJ2-7|.|few|TRBV7-6
TGTGCCAGCAGCTCCCTCAGGGGTCTAGCGGTAGTTCACGAGCAGTACTTC
CASSSLRGLAVVHEQYF
>TRBJ1-4|.|many|TRBV2
TGTGCCAGCAGTGAATGGGGCAGGGGTGAGAAACTGTTTTTT
CASSEWGRGEKLFF
>TRBJ1-5|TRBD1|.|TRBV7-2
TGTGCCAGCAGCTTTACAGGGGAAGTAAGACAGCCCCAGCATTTT
CASSFTGEVRQPQHF
>TRBJ1-2|TRBD1|.|TRBV9
TGTGCCAGCAGCGGATTAGACAGGGATGGCTACACCTTC
CASSGLDRDGYTF
>TRBJ1-2|.|few|TRBV7-2
TGTGCCAGCAGCCCCCGGGCTGGAGGGTACTATGGCTACACCTTC
CASSPRAGGYYGYTF
>TRBJ2-5|.|.|TRBV7-6
TGTGCCAGCAGCTTTACCGGACGGCTGGGGGAGACCCAGTACTTC
CASSFTGRLGETQYF
>TRBJ1-1|TRBD1|.|TRBV19
TGTGCCAGTAGTATGGGGACAGGGTTCGTGACTGAAGCTTTCTTT
CASSMGTGFVTEAFF
>TRBJ2-2|.|once|TRBV29-1
TGCAGCGTTGACAGGGGTGTCACCGGGGAGCTGTTTTTT
CSVDRGVTGELFF
>TRBJ1-2|.|few|TRBV4-1
TGCGCCAGCAGCCAGCGGTACGGTAACTATGGCTACACCTTC
CASSQRYGNYGYTF
>TRBJ2-7|.|many|TRBV12-5
TGTGCTAGTGGTCTTGAAACGGAGCAGTACTTC
CASGLETEQYF
>TRBJ1-2|.|few|TRBV12-3/TRBV12-4
TGTGCCAGCAGGGGGGGGACGGATTATGGCTACACCTTC
CASRGGTDYGYTF
>TRBJ2-3|TRBD2|.|TRBV20-1
TGCAGTGCTTACCCCTCGGCTAGCGGCACCCCAGATACGCAGTATTTT
CSAYPSASGTPDTQYF
>TRBJ1-5|TRBD1|few|TRBV15
TGTGCCACCAGCAGAGACGACAGGGGCAGCAATCAGCCCCAGCATTTT
CATSRDDRGSNQPQHF
>TRBJ1-5|.|few|TRBV6-5
TGTGCCAGCAGTTACGGCGGAGTTAATCAGCCCCAGCATTTT
CASSYGGVNQPQHF
>TRBJ2-7|.|few|TRBV20-1
TGCAGTGCTAGTCTGGCTAGCTCCTACGAGCAGTACTTC
CSASLASSYEQYF
>TRBJ1-2|.|.|TRBV5-1
TGCGCCAGCAGCCACGAGGAGGAATCGGCGCGCTACACCTTC
CASSHEEESARYTF
>TRBJ1-5|.|.|TRBV20-1
TGCAGTGCTAGAGATCGACAGCCCTGGGAAGGACAGCCCCAGCATTTT
CSARDRQPWEGQPQHF
>TRBJ1-4|.|few|TRBV20-1
TGCAGTGCTCCTCCAGGGACAACTAATGAAAAACTGTTTTTT
CSAPPGTTNEKLFF
>TRBJ2-7|.|.|TRBV29-1
TGCAGCATTGTAGTCAGAAACTACGAGCAGTACTTC
CSIVVRNYEQYF
>TRBJ1-6|TRBD1|.|TRBV18
TGTGCCAGCTCACTCCGACAGGGGCAATCACCCCTCCACTTT
CASSLRQGQSPLHF
>TRBJ1-5|TRBD1|.|TRBV3-1
TGTGCCAGCAGCCAAGCCGGGACAGATTTCAATCAGCCCCAGCATTTT
CASSQAGTDFNQPQHF
>TRBJ2-7|TRBD2|.|TRBV11-3
TGTGCCTCGGCGGAGCGGGAGGGCTACGAGCAGTACTTC
CASAEREGYEQYF
>TRBJ2-7|.|few|TRBV20-1
TGCAGTGCTAGAGACCACTACGAGCAGTACTTC
CSARDHYEQYF
>TRBJ1-1|.|few|TRBV2
TGTGCCAGCAGTGTGTACAGAATGAACACTGAAGCTTTCTTT
CASSVYRMNTEAFF
>TRBJ1-1|.|few|TRBV2
TGTGCCACCTATAGACCGCCTGAAGCTTTCTTT
CATYRPPEAFF
>TRBJ1-1|.|few|TRBV5-1
TGCGCCAGCACTATGGAGGGGAACGCTTTCTTT
CASTMEGNAFF
>TRBJ2-7|TRBD2|.|TRBV9
TGTGCCAGCAGCGCCAGTGCCGGGACTAGCAACTACGAGCAGTACTTC
CASSASAGTSNYEQYF
>TRBJ1-5|.|.|TRBV18
TGTGCCACTGTCGGGGCAGGCAATCAGCCCCAGCATTTT
CATVGAGNQPQHF
>TRBJ2-7|.|many|TRBV6-2/TRBV6-3
TGTGCCAGCAGTCCCGGGAACCCTAAAGAGCAGTACTTC
CASSPGNPKEQYF
>TRBJ2-7|TRBD2|.|TRBV25-1
TGTGCCAGCAGCGTGGGGACTACTTCCTACGAGCAGTACTTC
CASSVGTTSYEQYF
>TRBJ1-1|.|few|TRBV12-3/TRBV12-4
TGTGCCAGCAGTCCTAATAACAGAGCCACTGAAGCTTTCTTT
CASSPNNRATEAFF
>TRBJ2-3|.|.|TRBV29-1
TGCAGCGTTGACGACACTTACACAGATACGCAGTATTTT
CSVDDTYTDTQYF
>TRBJ1-6|.|.|TRBV12-3/TRBV12-4
TGTGCCAGCAGTTACCATTCACCCCTCCACTTT
CASSYHSPLHF
>TRBJ2-7|.|few|TRBV20-1
TGCAGTGTTACAGTAAGCGGATACGAGCAGTACTTC
CSVTVSGYEQYF
>TRBJ1-2|.|.|TRBV18
TGTGCCAGCTCACCAAGAGGGCTGGGCTACACCTTC
CASSPRGLGYTF
>TRBJ2-7|.|.|TRBV20-1
TGCAGTGGCTCACCCGGCTACAAGCAGTACTTC
CSGSPGYKQYF
>TRBJ2-7|.|many|TRBV11-2
TGTGCCAGCAGCTCTACCATGAGGTTGCACGAGCAGTACTTC
CASSSTMRLHEQYF
>TRBJ1-4|TRBD1|.|TRBV27
TGTGCCAGCAGTCCCCCGGGACAGGGAAAAAAACTGTTTTTT
CASSPPGQGKKLFF
>TRBJ1-5|.|few|TRBV15
TGTGCCACCAGCAGAGATGGTAGCAATCAGCCCCAGCATTTT
CATSRDGSNQPQHF
>TRBJ1-3|.|.|TRBV15
TGTGCCACCAGCGGAACCATCCTTGTCTCTGGAAACACCATATATTTT
CATSGTILVSGNTIYF
>TRBJ1-6|.|.|TRBV11-2
TGTGCCAGCAGCTTAGGGGGCCTAAGCGGGGGATCACCCCTCCACTTT
CASSLGGLSGGSPLHF
>TRBJ2-7|TRBD2|.|TRBV7-9
TGTGCCAGCAGCTCCGGACTAGCGGTCCTCTACGAGCAGTACTTC
CASSSGLAVLYEQYF
>TRBJ1-1|.|many|TRBV2
TGTGCCAGCAGCGCCAACACGAACACTGAAGCTTTCTTT
CASSANTNTEAFF
>TRBJ1-1|.|.|TRBV28
TGTGCCGGTAGCCTAATCTCGAACACTGAAGCTTTCTTT
CAGSLISNTEAFF
>TRBJ2-7|.|few|TRBV30
TGTGCCTGGAGTACCGGGACAAATCGTCCCGAGCAGTACTTC
CAWSTGTNRPEQYF
>TRBJ1-2|TRBD1|.|TRBV30
TGTGCCTGGAGGGTCCCGGGATCAGGGACAGAGGACTATGGCTACACCTTC
CAWRVPGSGTEDYGYTF
>TRBJ1-2|.|few|TRBV6-1
TGTGCCAGCACCTACTTGGACAACTATGGCTACACCTTC
CASTYLDNYGYTF
>TRBJ2-7|.|few|TRBV15
TGTGCCACCAGGGGGCCGCCGTCCTACGAGCAGTACTTC
CATRGPPSYEQYF